The 26 T cell receptor beta chains listed next were all sequenced from one sample in a study of tumor and adjacent non-tumor tissue in lung cancer. Three rounds of nested PCR, following a modified ARM-PCR protocol, produced the TCRbeta library. TCRdb reprocessed the multiplex PCR reads via MiXCR and lists one record per CDR3 protein. The sample yields over 100,000 distinct CDR3 sequences, 60% to 65% seen once. This sample's RNA came from whole unsorted tissue. This non-tumor lung sample came from over 3 cm beyond the tumor edge. What was sequenced was distant non-tumor lung tissue. The receptors were sampled from a man in his fifties or sixties with non-small cell lung cancer.

In regard to this clonotype: The germline gene is not matched at one end of the junction; a read error may be the cause. The V and J genes are TRBV6-2 or TRBV6-3 and TRBJ2-7; the D gene is possibly TRBD2 (6 bases). Germline V CDR1 and CDR2: MNHEY, SVGEGT. This CDR3 comprises 13 residues. CDR3 DNA: TGTACCAGCAGGCCCAGTGGGAGGTACGAGCAGTACTTC. Its translation is CTSRPSGRYEQYF.

This clonotype was recorded once. The junction and the germline gene differ at one end; a read error may be behind it. The chain is built from TRBV10-3 and TRBJ1-6, with 7 bases matching TRBD1. The germline CDR1 and CDR2 sequences are ENHRY and SYGVKD. The CDR3 totals 15 residues. The CDR3 reads CAVRGYSAVNSPLHF. The DNA of the CDR3 is TGTGCCGTCAGGGGGTACAGCGCTGTAAATTCACCCCTCCACTTC.

As regards this clonotype: One end of the junction fails to match germline, which may point to a read error. The chain couples TRBV11-2 to TRBJ2-2, with 14 bases that match TRBD2. Germline CDR1 and CDR2: SGHAT and FQNNGV. The CDR3 has 18 residues. CDR3 DNA: TGTGCCAGTAGTTCGGGACTAGCGGGAGCGACGAACGCCGGGGAGCTGTTTTTT. It specifies CASSSGLAGATNAGELFF.

This clonotype was detected ten times or more. The rearrangement uses TRBV20-1 and TRBJ1-2, with 7 bases that match TRBD1. V lost 3 bases to trimming and J lost 6 bases; unmatched junction nucleotides: 7. The CDR3 consists of 13 residues. The germline V gene has CDR1 DFQATT and CDR2 SNEGSKA (reference sequence). The CDR3 nucleotides are TGCAGTGCTAGTTTTCAGGGGGAGCATGGCTACACCTTC. This encodes CSASFQGEHGYTF.

This clonotype was seen more than once but under ten times. The V and J genes are TRBV12-3 or TRBV12-4 and TRBJ2-3, with a tentative D call TRBD1 (6 bases). V gave up 2 bases and J gave up 3 bases, with 18 bases separating them. This CDR3 is built from 17 residues. The CDR3 DNA follows: TGTGCCAGCAGTTTAACGGGGAGTGGGGGCGGGACAGATACGCAGTATTTT. Translation gives CASSLTGSGGGTDTQYF.

This chain uses TRBV29-1 with TRBJ1-2; the D is unclear. This CDR3 spans 13 amino acids. Trimming cost V 0 bases and J 6 bases, with 11 bases left between them. Looked up from germline, CDR1 is SQVTM and CDR2 is ANQGSEA. CDR3 nucleotide sequence: TGCAGCGTTGAAGATCTGGGATTGGATGGCTACACCTTC. It encodes CSVEDLGLDGYTF. Variable domain in full (rest from reference TRBV29-1 and TRBJ1-2): SAVISQKPSRDICQRGTSLTIQCQVDSQVTMMFWYRQQPGQSLTLIATANQGSEATYESGFVIDKFPISRPNLTFSTLTVSNMSPEDSSIYLCSVEDLGLDGYTFGSGTRLTVV.

Of note for this clonotype: This may be a read error, as it is one base from a much larger clone. The rearrangement uses TRBV7-8 and TRBJ2-2; D is unclear. Germline loops: CDR1 SGHVS, CDR2 FQNEAQ. The CDR3 runs to 12 residues. CDR3 residues: CASILNSGELFF. Here the CDR3 DNA reads TGTGCCAGCATCTTAAACTCCGGGGAGCTGTTTTTT. Looking up the rest from reference TRBV7-8 and TRBJ2-2 gives the full variable domain: GAGVSQSPRYKVAKRGQDVALRCDPISGHVSLFWYQQALGQGPEFLTYFQNEAQLDKSGLPSDRFFAERPEGSVSTLKIQRTQQEDSAVYLCASILNSGELFFGEGSRLTVL.

Points on this clonotype: The conserved phenylalanine or tryptophan normally closing the CDR3 is absent here, so this likely arose from a read error. The chain carries TRBV10-3 and TRBJ2-7, with D possibly matching TRBD2 (6 bases). The CDR3 runs 13 residues. Deletions cut 11 bases from V and 5 bases from J, with 19 bases between. The germline gives CDR1 ENHRY, CDR2 SYGVKD. This chain's CDR3 is CASRDPYPNEQYC. The CDR3 DNA sequence: TGTGCCTCGCGGGACCCCTACCCCAACGAGCAGTACTGC.

The rearrangement links TRBV12-3 or TRBV12-4 to TRBJ2-3; D perhaps matches TRBD2 (6 bases). The CDR3 is 14 residues long. V lost 0 bases and J 4 bases, leaving 8 bases between the germline ends. CDR3 DNA: TGTGCCAGCAGTTTAGCGGGGGGACCAGATACGCAGTATTTT. Its protein is CASSLAGGPDTQYF.

In regard to this clonotype: An end of the junction does not agree with germline; a read error may underlie this. The chain employs TRBV6-5 and TRBJ1-3; 8 nucleotides line up with TRBD1. The CDR3 is 14 amino acids. Per the germline V gene, CDR1 is MNHEY and CDR2 is SVGAGI. The CDR3 bases are TGTGCCAGCAGCCGCGGGACAGGCGGGAACATCATATATTTT. The encoded protein is CASSRGTGGNIIYF.

With regard to this clonotype: A read error may produce the germline difference seen at one junction end. This rearrangement joins TRBV6-5 to TRBJ1-6; 7 bases align to TRBD1. This CDR3 is built from 15 residues. Germline V CDR1 and CDR2: MNHEY, SVGAGI. The CDR3 DNA sequence: TGTGTCAGCAGTTACCAGTGGGGACAGAATTCACCCCTCCACTTT. Translating it yields CVSSYQWGQNSPLHF.

J is TRBJ1-2 and V is TRBV20-1, with 7 bases identical to TRBD1. CDR3 length: 13 amino acids. Germline assignment: CDR1 DFQATT and CDR2 SNEGSKA (reference sequence). V lost 4 bases, J lost 7 bases, and 9 bases stayed unmatched. The DNA for the CDR3 is TGCAGTGCTAATGGAGGGGGCGGTCGTGGCTACACCTTC. It is translated as CSANGGGGRGYTF.

As to this clonotype: This may be a read error: a much more frequent sequence differs by one nucleotide. The chain is built from TRBV6-5 and TRBJ2-5; 10 bases map to TRBD2. This CDR3 region has 16 residues. Germline values: CDR1 MNHEY, CDR2 SVGAGI. CDR3 bases: TGTTCCAGCAGTTACCGAGCGGGGGGGCAAGGGGAGACCCAGTACTTC. Its protein is CSSSYRAGGQGETQYF.

A word on this clonotype: This may come from a read error, since a much larger clone is one base off. This chain joins TRBV5-4 and TRBJ2-2, with D hard to call. The CDR3 consists of 14 residues. The germline CDR1 and CDR2 sequences are SGHNT and YYREEE (reference sequence). The CDR3 DNA reads as TGTGTCAGCAGCTTCCGGGCGAACACCGGGGAGCTGTTTTTT. Translated, it gives CVSSFRANTGELFF.

This clonotype was found many times. The DNA for the CDR3 is TGTGCCAGCAGCCTTCATCCATCAGATACGCAGTATTTT. It specifies CASSLHPSDTQYF. The V and J genes are TRBV6-2 or TRBV6-3 and TRBJ2-3; D gene ambiguous. The germline CDR1 and CDR2 sequences are MNHEY and SVGEGT. The CDR3 is 13 amino acids. The V end lost 6 bases, the J end lost 4 bases, and 11 bases lay between the germline ends.

About this clonotype: Lacking the conserved final phenylalanine or tryptophan, this CDR3 likely reflects a read error. The rearrangement uses TRBV2 and TRBJ2-7; D is undetermined. The V end was cut by 7 bases, the J end by 0 bases, with 16 bases between. The CDR3 contains 15 residues. Germline V CDR1 and CDR2: SNHLY, FYNNEI. This chain's CDR3 is CASKGNGAASYEQYL. In nucleotides, the CDR3 is TGTGCCAGCAAGGGTAACGGTGCCGCCTCCTACGAGCAGTACCTC.

This clonotype was seen more than once but under ten times. V and J are TRBV5-1 and TRBJ2-7; 8 bases are shared with TRBD2. CDR1 and CDR2 from the germline V gene are SGHRS and YFSETQ. V lost 3 bases and J lost 0; bases outside the gene matches: 8. This CDR3 is built from 16 residues. CDR3 in DNA: TGCGCCAGCAGCTCAACTAGCGGATCGAGCTCCTACGAGCAGTACTTC. Its protein product is CASSSTSGSSSYEQYF.

By sample share, this clonotype is large. The chain couples TRBV11-2 to TRBJ1-2; TRBD1 is a possible D gene (5 bases). Germline CDR1 is SGHAT and CDR2 is FQNNGV. The CDR3 runs 14 residues. V lost 5 bases and J lost 7, with 17 bases in between. CDR3 sequence: CASSASAGVGGYTF. The CDR3 nucleotides read TGTGCCAGCAGCGCAAGTGCGGGGGTCGGTGGCTACACCTTC. The complete variable domain, with remaining parts taken from reference TRBV11-2 and TRBJ1-2, reads EAGVAQSPRYKIIEKRQSVAFWCNPISGHATLYWYQQILGQGPKLLIQFQNNGVVDDSQLPKDRFSAERLKGVDSTLKIQPAKLEDSAVYLCASSASAGVGGYTFGSGTRLTVV.

The V gene is TRBV29-1, the J gene TRBJ1-2, with 8 bases that match TRBD1. This CDR3 is built from 13 residues. The V gene's germline CDR1 is SQVTM and CDR2 ANQGSEA. V shed 6 bases, J shed 9 bases, and the junction held 12 bases outside the gene matches. The CDR3 is CSVSGGPSYSYTF. The CDR3 DNA follows: TGCAGCGTCTCAGGGGGCCCATCCTACAGCTACACCTTC.

This clonotype was counted many times. The chain carries TRBV5-4 and TRBJ2-1, with a weak D call TRBD2 (5 bases). The CDR3 runs 13 residues. Germline-derived CDR1 and CDR2 are SGHNT and YYREEE (reference sequence). Trimming cost V 4 bases and J 4 bases, with 9 bases left between them. CDR3 nucleotides: TGTGCCAGCAGCGATGGACTGTACAATGAGCAGTTCTTC. It yields the protein CASSDGLYNEQFF.

As to this clonotype: A read error is likely, as this CDR3 ends without the conserved phenylalanine or tryptophan. The DNA is omitted, as the CDR3 cannot be located on it reliably, and the CDR3 follows TCRdb's listing. The chain has TRBV12-3 or TRBV12-4 and TRBJ2-1; the table's D call, TRBD1, has no DNA check behind it. The CDR3 region is 12 residues in length, termini included. CDR3 sequence reads: CASSGGANEQLI.

Comment on this clonotype: Compared with germline, one end of the junction differs, possibly owing to a read error. V usage is TRBV7-9 and J usage is TRBJ1-1; D ambiguous. This CDR3 spans 14 amino acids. The V gene's germline CDR1 is SEHNR and CDR2 FQNEAQ (reference sequence). The CDR3 sequence: CVSSLEVLGTEAFF. Written as DNA, the CDR3 is TGTGTCAGCAGCTTAGAGGTTTTGGGCACTGAAGCTTTCTTT.

This clonotype was counted between two and nine times. The rearrangement links TRBV30 to TRBJ2-2; possible D gene TRBD2, 6 bases. The V gene lost 7 bases and the J gene lost 5 bases, with 23 bases spanning the gap. Germline values: CDR1 GTSNPN, CDR2 SVGIG (reference sequence). CDR3 size: 16 residues. The CDR3, as DNA: TGTGCCTCCGAAAACCACAATGGGGGGTATACCGGGGAGCTGTTTTTT. Translating it yields CASENHNGGYTGELFF.

The genes are TRBV5-1 and TRBJ2-7; tentatively, D is TRBD2 (6 bases). This CDR3 has 14 amino acids. V was clipped by 3 bases and J by 3 bases, with 13 bases between them. Germline-derived CDR1 and CDR2 are SGHRS and YFSETQ. CDR3 coding DNA: TGCGCCAGCAGCTGGAACGGGGGTAACTACGAGCAGTACTTC. Translated, it gives CASSWNGGNYEQYF.

There are a few counts of this clonotype. The chain joins TRBV25-1 to TRBJ2-7, with 9 bases aligning to TRBD1. The CDR3 is 15 residues long. Trimming took 6 bases from V and 2 from J; bases not matched to a gene: 8. Germline V gene data show CDR1 as MGHDK and CDR2 as SYGVNS. The CDR3 sequence is CASRQQGAFTYEQYF. The CDR3 DNA reads as TGTGCCAGCAGGCAACAGGGGGCGTTCACCTACGAGCAGTACTTC.

Of note for this clonotype: The junction does not match germline at one end; this may be a read error. The chain uses TRBV4-2 and TRBJ2-3, with D perhaps TRBD1 (5 bases). CDR3 length equals 12 residues. CDR1 is LGHNA, CDR2 YNFKEQ, per germline. CDR3 region: CAGSQGADTQYF. In DNA form, the CDR3 reads TGTGCCGGCAGCCAAGGGGCGGATACGCAGTATTTT.